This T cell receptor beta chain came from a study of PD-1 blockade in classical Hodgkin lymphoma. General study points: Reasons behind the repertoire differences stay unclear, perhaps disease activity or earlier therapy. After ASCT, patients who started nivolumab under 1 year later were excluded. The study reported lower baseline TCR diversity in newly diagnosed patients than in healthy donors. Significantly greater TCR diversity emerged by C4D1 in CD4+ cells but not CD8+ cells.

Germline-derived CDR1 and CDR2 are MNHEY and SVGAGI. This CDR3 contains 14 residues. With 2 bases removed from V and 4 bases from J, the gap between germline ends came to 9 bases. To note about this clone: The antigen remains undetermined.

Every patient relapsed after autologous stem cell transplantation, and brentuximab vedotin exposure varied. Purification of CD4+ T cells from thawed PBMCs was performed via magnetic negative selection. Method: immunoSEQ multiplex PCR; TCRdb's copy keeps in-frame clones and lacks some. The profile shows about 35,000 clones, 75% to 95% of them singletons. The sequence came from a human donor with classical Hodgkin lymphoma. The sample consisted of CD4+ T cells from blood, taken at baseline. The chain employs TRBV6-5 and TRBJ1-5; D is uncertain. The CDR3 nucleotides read TGTGCCAGCAGTTACGTGGGTGGGAATCAGCCCCAGCATTTT. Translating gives CASSYVGGNQPQHF.